This is a list of T cell receptor beta chains from one sample in a study of OX40 agonist ivuxolimab in advanced cancers. Clones were read by immunoSEQ multiplex PCR, and TCRdb kept only the in-frame ones, dropping some. The data hold 50,000 to 65,000 clones, with around four fifths observed a single time. The sample here was CD4+ or CD8+ T cells sorted from blood, taken in a trial of the OX40 agonist ivuxolimab. The receptors originated from an adult with an advanced solid tumor such as melanoma, head and neck, liver or kidney cancer. CDR3s include the opening cysteine and the closing phenylalanine or tryptophan. D genes are given only for firm matches. Not every row has a clone size; where given, it reads once, few, many or a size class.

J gene: TRBJ1-5
V gene: TRBV15
D gene: .
clone size: .
CDR3 protein: CATSRESAGDSNQPQHF
CDR3 DNA: TGTGCCACCAGCAGAGAATCCGCAGGTGATAGCAATCAGCCCCAGCATTTT

J gene: TRBJ2-7
V gene: TRBV18
D gene: .
clone size: once
CDR3 protein: CASSLAEGAYEQYF
CDR3 DNA: TGTGCCAGCTCCCTAGCGGAGGGGGCCTACGAGCAGTACTTC

J gene: TRBJ2-1
V gene: TRBV10-3
D gene: TRBD2
clone size: .
CDR3 protein: CAISGRGSSYNEQFF
CDR3 DNA: TGTGCCATCAGTGGTCGCGGGAGCTCCTACAATGAGCAGTTCTTC

J gene: TRBJ2-3
V gene: TRBV2
D gene: TRBD1
clone size: .
CDR3 protein: CASSQDRRISTDTQYF
CDR3 DNA: TGTGCCAGCAGCCAGGACAGGCGAATTAGCACAGATACGCAGTATTTT

J gene: TRBJ2-2
V gene: TRBV5-5
D gene: .
clone size: .
CDR3 protein: CASSWSGTKNTGELFF
CDR3 DNA: TGTGCCAGCAGCTGGTCCGGGACGAAGAACACCGGGGAGCTGTTTTTT

J gene: TRBJ2-3
V gene: TRBV7-2
D gene: .
clone size: once
CDR3 protein: CASSLASVTDTQYF
CDR3 DNA: TGTGCCAGCAGCTTAGCGTCCGTAACAGATACGCAGTATTTT

J gene: TRBJ2-2
V gene: TRBV5-1
D gene: .
clone size: .
CDR3 protein: CASSLALTVNTGELFF
CDR3 DNA: TGCGCCAGCAGCTTGGCCTTGACAGTGAACACCGGGGAGCTGTTTTTT

J gene: TRBJ2-1
V gene: TRBV30
D gene: TRBD2
clone size: .
CDR3 protein: CAWSLATYNEQFF
CDR3 DNA: TGTGCCTGGTCACTAGCGACCTACAATGAGCAGTTCTTC

J gene: TRBJ2-7
V gene: TRBV4-3
D gene: TRBD2
clone size: .
CDR3 protein: CASSQDLAGAETYEQYF
CDR3 DNA: TGCGCCAGCAGCCAAGATCTAGCGGGGGCAGAAACCTACGAGCAGTACTTC

J gene: TRBJ2-7
V gene: TRBV2
D gene: .
clone size: .
CDR3 protein: CASSVPPNRDEQYF
CDR3 DNA: TGTGCCAGCAGTGTACCCCCCAACAGGGACGAGCAGTACTTC

J gene: TRBJ2-3
V gene: TRBV25-1
D gene: .
clone size: .
CDR3 protein: CASSEYRDTDTQYF
CDR3 DNA: TGTGCCAGCAGTGAATATAGGGACACAGATACGCAGTATTTT

J gene: TRBJ2-1
V gene: TRBV5-4
D gene: TRBD2
clone size: .
CDR3 protein: CASSIGTSGRVLFF
CDR3 DNA: TGTGCCAGCAGCATAGGGACTAGCGGGAGAGTTCTGTTCTTC

J gene: TRBJ2-7
V gene: TRBV10-3
D gene: .
clone size: .
CDR3 protein: CATGTFVGSYEQYF
CDR3 DNA: TGTGCCACCGGGACGTTTGTCGGGAGCTACGAGCAGTACTTC

J gene: TRBJ1-2
V gene: TRBV18
D gene: .
clone size: .
CDR3 protein: CASSPRGEGYGYTF
CDR3 DNA: TGTGCCAGCTCACCACGGGGGGAAGGGTATGGCTACACCTTC

J gene: TRBJ2-5
V gene: TRBV6-5
D gene: TRBD2
clone size: .
CDR3 protein: CASTSRLAAETQYF
CDR3 DNA: TGTGCCAGCACTTCGAGACTAGCTGCGGAGACCCAGTACTTC

J gene: TRBJ1-2
V gene: TRBV18
D gene: .
clone size: .
CDR3 protein: CASSQLKRQLSNYGYTF
CDR3 DNA: TGTGCCAGCTCACAATTGAAACGACAGTTATCTAACTATGGCTACACCTTC

J gene: TRBJ2-1
V gene: TRBV5-1
D gene: TRBD2
clone size: .
CDR3 protein: CASSSRLAGGRGLYNEQFF
CDR3 DNA: TGCGCCAGCAGCTCCCGACTAGCGGGAGGGCGGGGGCTCTACAATGAGCAGTTCTTC

J gene: TRBJ1-6
V gene: TRBV4-1
D gene: .
clone size: once
CDR3 protein: CASKREFNSPLHF
CDR3 DNA: TGCGCCAGCAAAAGGGAATTTAATTCACCCCTCCACTTT

J gene: TRBJ2-1
V gene: TRBV7-6
D gene: .
clone size: .
CDR3 protein: CASSSVVYNEQFF
CDR3 DNA: TGTGCCAGCAGCTCGGTAGTGTACAATGAGCAGTTCTTC

J gene: TRBJ1-4
V gene: TRBV4-2
D gene: .
clone size: .
CDR3 protein: CASSQDSGGAEVFF
CDR3 DNA: TGTGCCAGCAGCCAAGATTCTGGGGGTGCCGAGGTGTTTTTT

J gene: TRBJ1-2
V gene: TRBV5-1
D gene: TRBD1
clone size: .
CDR3 protein: CASSLGQGPNYGYTF
CDR3 DNA: TGCGCCAGCAGCTTGGGACAGGGGCCTAACTATGGCTACACCTTC

J gene: TRBJ2-7
V gene: TRBV18
D gene: .
clone size: .
CDR3 protein: CASSPTLYEQYF
CDR3 DNA: TGTGCCAGCTCACCAACCCTCTACGAGCAGTACTTC

J gene: TRBJ2-7
V gene: TRBV16
D gene: TRBD1
clone size: .
CDR3 protein: CASSQSRDSAYEQYF
CDR3 DNA: TGTGCCAGCAGCCAATCGAGGGACAGTGCCTACGAGCAGTACTTC

J gene: TRBJ2-3
V gene: TRBV5-1
D gene: .
clone size: .
CDR3 protein: CASSGTSPRGDTQYF
CDR3 DNA: TGCGCCAGCAGCGGAACTAGCCCGCGCGGGGATACGCAGTATTTT

J gene: TRBJ2-3
V gene: TRBV29-1
D gene: .
clone size: .
CDR3 protein: CSVEVGTTDTQYF
CDR3 DNA: TGCAGCGTTGAAGTTGGTACCACAGATACGCAGTATTTT

J gene: TRBJ1-4
V gene: TRBV19
D gene: .
clone size: .
CDR3 protein: CASRFTATNEKLFF
CDR3 DNA: TGTGCCAGTAGGTTCACAGCAACTAATGAAAAACTGTTTTTT

J gene: TRBJ1-4
V gene: TRBV6-5
D gene: .
clone size: .
CDR3 protein: CASSYFVTATNEKLFF
CDR3 DNA: TGTGCCAGCAGTTACTTCGTAACCGCAACTAATGAAAAACTGTTTTTT

J gene: TRBJ1-5
V gene: TRBV19
D gene: TRBD1
clone size: .
CDR3 protein: CASSTTGVQPQHF
CDR3 DNA: TGTGCCAGTAGCACAACAGGGGTTCAGCCCCAGCATTTT

J gene: TRBJ1-6
V gene: TRBV10-2
D gene: .
clone size: medium-sized
CDR3 protein: CASTDVRSSSPLHF
CDR3 DNA: TGCGCCAGCACTGACGTCAGGAGCAGTTCACCCCTCCACTTT

J gene: TRBJ1-5
V gene: TRBV29-1
D gene: .
clone size: .
CDR3 protein: CSVGGNPGGQPQHF
CDR3 DNA: TGCAGCGTTGGTGGAAACCCCGGCGGACAGCCCCAGCATTTT

J gene: TRBJ1-2
V gene: TRBV6-6
D gene: .
clone size: .
CDR3 protein: CASSTLDQGYGYTF
CDR3 DNA: TGTGCCAGCAGCACCCTCGATCAGGGCTATGGCTACACCTTC

J gene: TRBJ1-1
V gene: TRBV9
D gene: .
clone size: .
CDR3 protein: CASSVAQTATEAFF
CDR3 DNA: TGTGCCAGCAGCGTAGCCCAGACAGCCACTGAAGCTTTCTTT

J gene: TRBJ1-3
V gene: TRBV7-9
D gene: TRBD1
clone size: .
CDR3 protein: CASSLGVFRDREGGNTIYF
CDR3 DNA: TGTGCCAGCAGCTTAGGCGTATTCCGGGACAGGGAGGGTGGAAACACCATATATTTT

J gene: TRBJ1-1
V gene: TRBV29-1
D gene: .
clone size: once
CDR3 protein: CSVNWGNTEAFF
CDR3 DNA: TGCAGCGTCAACTGGGGTAACACTGAAGCTTTCTTT

J gene: TRBJ2-1
V gene: TRBV7-5
D gene: .
clone size: .
CDR3 protein: CARSLLGVEQFF
CDR3 DNA: TGTGCCAGAAGCTTACTAGGGGTCGAGCAGTTCTTC

J gene: TRBJ1-5
V gene: TRBV30
D gene: .
clone size: .
CDR3 protein: CAWTQRASGQPQHF
CDR3 DNA: TGTGCCTGGACCCAAAGGGCCTCGGGACAGCCCCAGCATTTT

J gene: TRBJ2-5
V gene: TRBV5-6
D gene: TRBD2
clone size: .
CDR3 protein: CASSLGGGYGETQYF
CDR3 DNA: TGTGCCAGCAGCTTGGGCGGGGGGTATGGAGAGACCCAGTACTTC

J gene: TRBJ2-2
V gene: TRBV12-5
D gene: .
clone size: .
CDR3 protein: CASGLRDTGELFF
CDR3 DNA: TGTGCTAGTGGTTTGAGAGACACCGGGGAGCTGTTTTTT

J gene: TRBJ1-2
V gene: TRBV5-4
D gene: .
clone size: .
CDR3 protein: CASSRPGGRVTYGYTF
CDR3 DNA: TGTGCCAGCAGCCGGCCCGGGGGCAGGGTCACCTATGGCTACACCTTC

J gene: TRBJ2-2
V gene: TRBV4-3
D gene: .
clone size: .
CDR3 protein: CASSQRVIKDTGELFF
CDR3 DNA: TGCGCCAGCAGCCAACGGGTCATAAAGGACACCGGGGAGCTGTTTTTT

J gene: TRBJ2-7
V gene: TRBV19
D gene: TRBD2
clone size: few
CDR3 protein: CASSIRASGRGYEQYF
CDR3 DNA: TGTGCCAGTAGTATCAGAGCTAGCGGGAGGGGGTACGAGCAGTACTTC

J gene: TRBJ1-6
V gene: TRBV5-5
D gene: .
clone size: .
CDR3 protein: CASSLGTGLNSPLHF
CDR3 DNA: TGTGCCAGCAGCTTGGGGACGGGCTTAAATTCACCCCTCCACTTT

J gene: TRBJ1-2
V gene: TRBV15
D gene: TRBD1
clone size: .
CDR3 protein: CATSRGQGDGYTF
CDR3 DNA: TGTGCCACCAGCAGGGGACAGGGGGATGGCTACACCTTC

J gene: TRBJ1-3
V gene: TRBV9
D gene: TRBD1
clone size: .
CDR3 protein: CASSVGGTAGNTIYF
CDR3 DNA: TGTGCCAGCAGCGTCGGGGGGACAGCTGGAAACACCATATATTTT

J gene: TRBJ2-1
V gene: TRBV11-3
D gene: .
clone size: .
CDR3 protein: CASSSNYGALYHEQFF
CDR3 DNA: TGTGCCAGCAGCTCCAACTACGGGGCCCTGTACCATGAGCAGTTCTTC